This passage covers 2 T cell receptor beta chains from one sample sequenced in a study of cytomegalovirus exposure and HLA in healthy donors. The assay was immunoSEQ multiplex PCR, and TCRdb's table has in-frame clones only and misses some. The data hold roughly 100,000 clones, with less than 90% observed a single time. Sequencing was done on a sample of PBMCs. The source is a woman aged 18 to 35 in good health and CMV-seropositive.

The rearrangement uses TRBV6-5 and TRBJ1-4; D is uncertain. This CDR3 is 15 amino acids long. V was cut by 0 bases and J by 0 bases, with 5 bases left in between. Looked up from germline, CDR1 is MNHEY and CDR2 is SVGAGI. In DNA, the CDR3 is TGTGCCAGCAGTTACTCGACTGCAACTAATGAAAAACTGTTTTTT. Its translation is CASSYSTATNEKLFF.

The chain is built from TRBV19 and TRBJ2-1; 7 bases fit TRBD2. The CDR3 loop spans 16 amino acids. Germline V gives CDR1 LNHDA, CDR2 SQIVND (reference sequence). V was clipped by 3 bases and J by 4 bases; unmatched bases: 9. The DNA for the CDR3 is TGTGCCAGTAGTATCGGAGGGAGGGCGGGTTACAATGAGCAGTTCTTC. It encodes CASSIGGRAGYNEQFF.